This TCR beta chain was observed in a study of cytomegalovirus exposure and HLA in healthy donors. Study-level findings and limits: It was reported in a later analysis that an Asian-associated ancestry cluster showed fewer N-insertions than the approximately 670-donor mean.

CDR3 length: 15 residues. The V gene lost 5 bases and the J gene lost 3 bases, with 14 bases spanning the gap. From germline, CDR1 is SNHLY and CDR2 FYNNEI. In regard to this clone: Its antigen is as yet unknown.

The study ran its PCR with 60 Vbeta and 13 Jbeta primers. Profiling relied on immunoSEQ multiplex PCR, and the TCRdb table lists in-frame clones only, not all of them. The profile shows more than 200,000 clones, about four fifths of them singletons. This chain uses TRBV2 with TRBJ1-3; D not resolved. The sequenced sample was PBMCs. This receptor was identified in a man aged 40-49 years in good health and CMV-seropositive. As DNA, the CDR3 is TGTGCCAGCAGTTCCAACGGAGGAGGTGGAAACACCATATATTTT. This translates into CASSSNGGGGNTIYF.